These 18 T cell receptor beta chains were sequenced from one sample in a study of blood T cell repertoires in COVID-19. The data were produced by immunoSEQ multiplex PCR, yet TCRdb's version contains in-frame clones alone and is incomplete. The table shows approximately 110,000 clones, with approximately 85% occurring only once. The source material was peripheral blood. These receptors were taken from a woman of 80 years or more with COVID-19, enrolled during active disease.

The V call is TRBV27, the J call TRBJ1-2; a weak D match, TRBD1 (5 bases). Trimming left V 5 bases short and J 5 bases short, with 24 bases between. The CDR3 contains 17 residues. The germline gives CDR1 MNHEY, CDR2 SMNVEV (reference sequence). Written as DNA, the CDR3 is TGTGCCAGCAGTCCCCTTGAGGGACTGGATTCAGGGTATGGCTACACCTTC. This encodes CASSPLEGLDSGYGYTF.

J is TRBJ2-3 and V is TRBV10-1; tentative D call: TRBD2 (6 bases). CDR3 size: 15 residues. From germline, CDR1 is WNHNN and CDR2 SYGVQD (reference sequence). V lost 9 bases to trimming and J lost 0 bases, with 16 bases between them. The CDR3 is CARGGAPNSTDTQYF. In DNA form, the CDR3 reads TGCGCCAGGGGGGGTGCACCCAATAGCACAGATACGCAGTATTTT.

The genes are TRBV5-1 and TRBJ2-7, with 10 bases lining up with TRBD2. V was pared by 1 base and J by 6 bases, with 10 bases of the junction left unmatched. Germline V CDR1 and CDR2: SGHRS, YFSETQ. CDR3 size: 16 residues. CDR3: CASSLWSSGSSLEQYF. CDR3 in DNA: TGCGCCAGCAGCTTGTGGTCTAGCGGGAGTAGTCTCGAGCAGTACTTC.

This clone was seen once. The rearrangement uses TRBV25-1 and TRBJ2-3; 9 nucleotides line up with TRBD1. Germline-derived CDR1 and CDR2 are MGHDK and SYGVNS. Trimming at V came to 1 base and at J to 4 bases, leaving 0 bases not matched to a gene. The CDR3 runs 14 residues. This chain's CDR3 is CASSEWTGADTQYF. The CDR3 DNA reads TGTGCCAGCAGTGAATGGACAGGGGCAGATACGCAGTATTTT.

This clone showed up just a few times. The CDR3 DNA is TGCGCCAGCAGCTTAAGACAGGGGGCGCCGAATGGCTACACCTTC. Amino acid sequence: CASSLRQGAPNGYTF. This rearrangement joins TRBV5-1 to TRBJ1-2; 10 bases are shared with TRBD1. This CDR3 spans 15 amino acids. J lost 6 bases, V lost 2 bases, and 7 bases had no gene match. Germline V gives CDR1 SGHRS, CDR2 YFSETQ.

This clone was observed a handful of times. CDR3 loop: CASSVLKRDGELFF. In nucleotides, the CDR3 is TGTGCCAGCAGCGTTTTGAAGCGGGACGGGGAGCTGTTTTTT. The chain uses TRBV9 and TRBJ2-2, with 7 bases identical to TRBD2. The germline gives CDR1 SGDLS, CDR2 YYNGEE. V trimming: 2 bases; J trimming: 7 bases; junction bases outside the gene matches: 5. The CDR3 sequence is 14 residues long.

The rearrangement links TRBV11-2 to TRBJ2-3; 10 bases are a match to TRBD1. Germline CDR1 SGHAT, CDR2 FQNNGV. This CDR3 comprises 15 residues. Trimming took 2 bases from V and 5 from J; bases not matched to a gene: 4. CDR3 in amino acids: CASSLRGTGVDTQYF. The DNA of the CDR3 is TGTGCCAGCAGCTTACGGGGGACAGGGGTAGATACGCAGTATTTT.

This clone was recorded only once. The chain employs TRBV3-1 (or the pseudogene TRBV3-2) and TRBJ1-6, with D perhaps matching TRBD1 (6 bases). Per the germline V gene, CDR1 is LGHDT and CDR2 is YNNKEL (reference sequence). V lost 0 bases and J lost 13, with 10 bases in between. This CDR3 comprises 13 residues. This CDR3 reads CASSQDKTGPLHF. The CDR3, as DNA: TGTGCCAGCAGCCAAGATAAGACAGGTCCCCTCCACTTT.

This CDR3 reads CASSTPKTSAGGEQFF. The CDR3 DNA is TGTGCCAGCAGCACCCCAAAGACGTCGGCGGGCGGTGAGCAGTTCTTC. The rearrangement uses TRBV5-5 and TRBJ2-1; weak D call: TRBD2 (5 bases). CDR1 SGHKS and CDR2 YYEKEE come from the germline V gene (reference sequence). Trimming cost V 4 bases and J 9 bases, with 23 bases left between them. CDR3 length: 16 amino acids.

The chain has TRBV5-8 and TRBJ1-2; D is possibly TRBD1 (6 bases). This CDR3 has 15 residues. V was trimmed by 5 bases and J by 2 bases, leaving 16 bases between them. The germline V gene encodes CDR1 SGHTS and CDR2 YDEGEE. This CDR3 reads CASSFEQGTNYGYTF. The CDR3 nucleotides are TGTGCCAGCAGTTTTGAACAGGGTACCAACTATGGCTACACCTTC.

The V and J genes are TRBV7-9 and TRBJ1-1, with no clear D. Looked up from germline, CDR1 is SEHNR and CDR2 is FQNEAQ (reference sequence). The V end lost 6 bases, the J end lost 6 bases, and 14 bases lay between the germline ends. The CDR3 runs to 13 residues. The CDR3 reads CASSSFSLAEAFF. The CDR3 nucleotides read TGTGCCAGCAGTTCCTTCTCCCTCGCTGAAGCTTTCTTT.

The chain has TRBV24-1 and TRBJ2-5; D perhaps matches TRBD2 (5 bases). Germline V gives CDR1 KGHDR, CDR2 SFDVKD. V was trimmed by 5 bases and J by 2 bases, leaving 17 bases between them. The CDR3 has 16 residues. Here the CDR3 reads CATSGRGQNSQETQYF. The CDR3 coding sequence is TGTGCCACCAGTGGACGCGGGCAAAACAGTCAAGAGACCCAGTACTTC.

This clone has more than one count but fewer than ten. The chain carries TRBV29-1 and TRBJ1-5; D call uncertain. The CDR3 spans 15 residues. Trimming removed 7 bases at V and 2 bases at J, with 18 bases between. The V gene's germline CDR1 is SQVTM and CDR2 ANQGSEA. CDR3 in amino acids: CSAADGLLGNQPQHF. The CDR3 nucleotides read TGCAGCGCTGCTGACGGACTCTTGGGCAATCAGCCCCAGCATTTT.

This rearrangement joins TRBV5-4 to TRBJ1-1; TRBD1 is a possible D gene (6 bases). Germline V lookup: CDR1 SGHNT, CDR2 YYREEE (reference sequence). This CDR3 region has 14 residues. V lost 0 bases to trimming and J lost 4 bases, with 10 bases between them. The CDR3 reads CASSLERGSTEAFF. The CDR3, as DNA: TGTGCCAGCAGCTTGGAAAGGGGGAGCACTGAAGCTTTCTTT.

The chain recombines TRBV18 with TRBJ1-2; the D is unclear. In germline, CDR1 is KGHSH, CDR2 LQKENI. The V gene lost 2 bases and the J gene lost 0 bases, with 7 bases spanning the gap. The CDR3 is made up of 14 amino acids. The CDR3 region is CASSPSETNYGYTF. CDR3 nucleotides: TGTGCCAGCTCACCATCCGAGACTAACTATGGCTACACCTTC.

The chain recombines TRBV6-1 with TRBJ2-3; 9 nucleotides line up with TRBD2. J was trimmed by 2 bases and V by 6 bases; bases with no gene match: 3. Germline V gene sequence: CDR1 MNHNS, CDR2 SASEGT. This CDR3 region has 14 residues. In DNA form, the CDR3 reads TGTGCCAGCAGAATAGCGGGAGTCACAGATACGCAGTATTTT. Translated: CASRIAGVTDTQYF.

This chain uses TRBV6-6 with TRBJ2-7, with TRBD2 identical over 13 bases. CDR1 and CDR2 from the germline V gene are MNHNY and SVGAGI (reference sequence). The CDR3 sequence is 17 residues long. The V gene end was trimmed by 5 bases and the J gene end by 1 base; junction bases not matched to a gene: 8. CDR3 sequence: CASSRTSGSLISYEQYF. CDR3 bases: TGTGCCAGCAGTCGGACTAGCGGGAGTCTTATTTCCTACGAGCAGTACTTC.

This clone was seen a handful of times. The chain joins TRBV10-3 to TRBJ2-3; 9 bases agree with TRBD1. This CDR3 spans 15 amino acids. Germline CDR1 reads ENHRY; CDR2 reads SYGVKD. With V trimmed by 0 bases and J by 3 bases, 1 base remained unmatched. CDR3 protein: CAISESGQGTDTQYF. In DNA, the CDR3 is TGTGCCATCAGTGAGTCGGGACAGGGTACAGATACGCAGTATTTT.